The clone carrying this TCR beta chain showed up just once. The antigen is unknown. This sample stems from a study of cytotoxic CD8 clonotypes in ibrutinib-treated CLL. Study conclusions and caveats: At ibrutinib response, clonality increased, and at progression it declined back toward baseline.

Investigators sought sequencing depths of between 1 in 200,000 and 1 in 1 million T cells. Sequenced by immunoSEQ multiplex PCR; TCRdb stores in-frame clones only, minus some. The sample lists fewer than 85,000 clones, roughly 80% seen once, with 4.8% in the top ten. Trimming removed 1 base at V and 4 bases at J, with 16 bases between. In germline, CDR1 is MDHEN, CDR2 SYDVKM. This CDR3 has 16 amino acids. The clonotype was recovered from a human donor with chronic lymphocytic leukemia. The chain links TRBV28 to TRBJ1-1; maybe TRBD1 (5 bases). The sequences come from PBMCs, collected after 12 months of ibrutinib treatment. CDR3 loop: CASSLLGWGRATEAFF. CDR3 DNA: TGTGCCAGCAGTTTATTAGGTTGGGGCAGGGCCACTGAAGCTTTCTTT.